This T cell receptor beta chain appears in the sequencing data of a study of T-cell memory formation after mild COVID-19. There are 14 residues in the CDR3. V was cut by 0 bases and J by 4 bases, with 6 bases left in between. Looked up from germline, CDR1 is LGHNA and CDR2 is YNFKEQ. This clonotype turned up a few times. MiXCR, applied by TCRdb to the 5' RACE reads, yields one record per CDR3 protein. The repertoire holds around 250,000 distinct CDR3 sequences, with around 15% as singletons. Sequencing was carried out using PBMCs or a T cell subset sorted from them (not recorded which). The chain is built from TRBV4-2 and TRBJ2-2; D uncertain. The receptor comes from a man younger than 35 who had mild COVID-19 (a few samples of this study predate the infection). Cell type and time point are not known. As DNA, the CDR3 is TGTGCCAGCAGCCAAGACTCCACCACCGGGGAGCTGTTTTTT. This gives the protein CASSQDSTTGELFF.